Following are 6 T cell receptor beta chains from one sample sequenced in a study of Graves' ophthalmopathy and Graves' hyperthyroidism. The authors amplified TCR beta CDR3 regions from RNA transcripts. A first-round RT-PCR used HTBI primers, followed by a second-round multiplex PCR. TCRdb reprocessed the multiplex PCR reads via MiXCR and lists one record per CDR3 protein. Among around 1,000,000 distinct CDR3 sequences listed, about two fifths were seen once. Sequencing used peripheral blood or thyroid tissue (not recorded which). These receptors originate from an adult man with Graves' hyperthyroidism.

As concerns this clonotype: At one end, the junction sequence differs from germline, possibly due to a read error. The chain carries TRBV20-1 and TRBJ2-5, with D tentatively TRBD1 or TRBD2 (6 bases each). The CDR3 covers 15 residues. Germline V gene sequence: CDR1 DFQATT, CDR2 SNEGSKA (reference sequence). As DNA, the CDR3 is TGCAGTGTTGTTTGGGGGGCCGGTGGGCAAGATACCCAGTACTTC. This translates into CSVVWGAGGQDTQYF.

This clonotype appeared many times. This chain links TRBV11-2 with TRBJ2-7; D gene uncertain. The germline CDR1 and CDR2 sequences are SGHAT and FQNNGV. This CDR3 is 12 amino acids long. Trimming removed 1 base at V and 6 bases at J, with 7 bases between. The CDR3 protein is CASSLVGLEQYF. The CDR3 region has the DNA TGTGCCAGCAGCTTAGTTGGGCTCGAGCAGTACTTC.

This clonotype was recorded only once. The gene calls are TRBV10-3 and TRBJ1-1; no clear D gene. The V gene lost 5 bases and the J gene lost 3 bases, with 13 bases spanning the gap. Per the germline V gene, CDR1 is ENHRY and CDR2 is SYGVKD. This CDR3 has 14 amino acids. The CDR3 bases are TGTGCCATCAGTTACGCGGGCCCACACACTGAAGCTTTCTTT. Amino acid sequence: CAISYAGPHTEAFF.

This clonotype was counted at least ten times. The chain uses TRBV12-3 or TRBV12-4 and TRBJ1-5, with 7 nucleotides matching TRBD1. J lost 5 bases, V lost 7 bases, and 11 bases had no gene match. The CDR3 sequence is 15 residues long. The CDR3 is CASKQTGTTYQPQHF. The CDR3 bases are TGTGCCAGCAAGCAGACAGGGACGACATATCAGCCCCAGCATTTT.

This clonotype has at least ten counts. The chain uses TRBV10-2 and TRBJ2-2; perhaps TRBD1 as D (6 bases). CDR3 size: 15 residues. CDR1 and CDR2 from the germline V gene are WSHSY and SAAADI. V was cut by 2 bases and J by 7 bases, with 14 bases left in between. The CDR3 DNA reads TGCGCCAGCAGTGAGCCGTTACAGGGACGCGGGGAGCTGTTTTTT. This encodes CASSEPLQGRGELFF.

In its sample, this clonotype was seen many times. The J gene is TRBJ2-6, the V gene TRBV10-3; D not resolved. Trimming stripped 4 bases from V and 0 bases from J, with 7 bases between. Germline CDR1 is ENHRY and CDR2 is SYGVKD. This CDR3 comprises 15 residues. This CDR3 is CAISGQISGANVLTF. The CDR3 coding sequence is TGTGCCATCAGTGGGCAGATCTCTGGGGCCAACGTCCTGACTTTC.